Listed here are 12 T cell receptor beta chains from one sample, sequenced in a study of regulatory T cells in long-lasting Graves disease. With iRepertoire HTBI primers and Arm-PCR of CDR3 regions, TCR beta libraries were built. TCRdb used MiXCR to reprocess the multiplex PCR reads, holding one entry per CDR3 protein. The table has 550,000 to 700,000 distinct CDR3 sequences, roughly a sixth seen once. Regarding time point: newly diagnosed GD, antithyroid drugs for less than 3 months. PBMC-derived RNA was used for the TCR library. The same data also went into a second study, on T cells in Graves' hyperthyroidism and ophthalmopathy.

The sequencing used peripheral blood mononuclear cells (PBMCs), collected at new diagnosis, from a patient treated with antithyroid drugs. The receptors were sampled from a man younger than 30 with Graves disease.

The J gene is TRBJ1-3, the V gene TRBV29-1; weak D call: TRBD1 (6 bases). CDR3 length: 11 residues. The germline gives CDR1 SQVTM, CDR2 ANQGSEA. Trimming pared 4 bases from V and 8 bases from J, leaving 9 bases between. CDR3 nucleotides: TGCAGCGTTGTGAGGGGGGACACCATATATTTT. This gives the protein CSVVRGDTIYF. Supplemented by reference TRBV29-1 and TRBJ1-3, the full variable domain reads SAVISQKPSRDICQRGTSLTIQCQVDSQVTMMFWYRQQPGQSLTLIATANQGSEATYESGFVIDKFPISRPNLTFSTLTVSNMSPEDSSIYLCSVVRGDTIYFGEGSWLTVV.

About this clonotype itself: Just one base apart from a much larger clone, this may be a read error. CDR3 DNA: TGTGCCAGCAGCATGGACAGCTGGAGCTCCTACGAGCAGTACTTC. This codes for CASSMDSWSSYEQYF. The V gene is TRBV7-9, the J gene TRBJ2-7; a possible D gene is TRBD1 (6 bases). The CDR3 sequence is 15 residues long. V lost 5 bases, J lost 0 bases, and 14 bases lay in between. The V gene's germline CDR1 is SEHNR and CDR2 FQNEAQ (reference sequence).

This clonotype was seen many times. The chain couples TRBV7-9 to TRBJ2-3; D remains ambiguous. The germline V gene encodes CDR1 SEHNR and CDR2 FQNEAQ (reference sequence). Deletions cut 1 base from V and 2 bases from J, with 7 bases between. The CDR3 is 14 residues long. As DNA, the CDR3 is TGTGCCAGCAGCTTAGAGTACGACACAGATACGCAGTATTTT. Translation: CASSLEYDTDTQYF. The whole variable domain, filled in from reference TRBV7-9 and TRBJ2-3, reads DTGVSQNPRHKITKRGQNVTFRCDPISEHNRLYWYRQTLGQGPEFLTYFQNEAQLEKSRLLSDRFSAERPKGSFSTLEIQRTEQGDSAMYLCASSLEYDTDTQYFGPGTRLTVL.

The CDR3 loop is CASSPYIPLQETQYF. The DNA for the CDR3 is TGCGCCAGCAGCCCCTATATCCCGCTCCAAGAGACCCAGTACTTC. This chain connects TRBV5-1 to TRBJ2-5; no clear D. V shed 4 bases and J shed 1 base, with 14 bases lying between them. Germline CDR1 is SGHRS and CDR2 is YFSETQ. This CDR3 has 15 amino acids. Full variable domain (rest looked up from reference TRBV5-1 and TRBJ2-5): KAGVTQTPRYLIKTRGQQVTLSCSPISGHRSVSWYQQTPGQGLQFLFEYFSETQRNKGNFPGRFSGRQFSNSRSEMNVSTLELGDSALYLCASSPYIPLQETQYFGPGTRLLVL.

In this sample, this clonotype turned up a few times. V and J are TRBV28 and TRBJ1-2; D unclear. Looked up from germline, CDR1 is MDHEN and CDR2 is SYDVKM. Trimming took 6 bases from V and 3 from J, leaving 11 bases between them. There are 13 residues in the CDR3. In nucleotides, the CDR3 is TGTGCCAGCAGCCGAACGATTCACTATGGCTACACCTTC. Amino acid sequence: CASSRTIHYGYTF.

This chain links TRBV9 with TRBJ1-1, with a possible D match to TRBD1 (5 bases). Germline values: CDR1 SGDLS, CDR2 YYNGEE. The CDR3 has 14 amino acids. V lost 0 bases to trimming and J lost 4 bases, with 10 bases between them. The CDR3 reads CASSVEGVGTEAFF. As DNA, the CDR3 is TGTGCCAGCAGCGTAGAAGGGGTTGGCACTGAAGCTTTCTTT.

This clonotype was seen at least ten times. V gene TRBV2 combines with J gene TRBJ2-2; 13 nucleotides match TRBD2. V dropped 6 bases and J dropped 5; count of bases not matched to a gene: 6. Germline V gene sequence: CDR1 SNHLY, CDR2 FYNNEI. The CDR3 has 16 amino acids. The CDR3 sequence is CASRRTSGRGTGELFF. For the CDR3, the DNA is TGTGCCAGCAGACGGACTAGCGGGAGAGGTACCGGGGAGCTGTTTTTT.

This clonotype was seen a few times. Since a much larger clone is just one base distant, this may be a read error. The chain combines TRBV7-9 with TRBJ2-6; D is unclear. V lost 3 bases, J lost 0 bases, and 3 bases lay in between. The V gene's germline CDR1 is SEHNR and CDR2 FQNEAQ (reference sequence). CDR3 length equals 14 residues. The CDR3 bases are TGTGCCAGCAGCTTCATCTCTGGGGCCAACGTCCTGACTTTC. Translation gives CASSFISGANVLTF.

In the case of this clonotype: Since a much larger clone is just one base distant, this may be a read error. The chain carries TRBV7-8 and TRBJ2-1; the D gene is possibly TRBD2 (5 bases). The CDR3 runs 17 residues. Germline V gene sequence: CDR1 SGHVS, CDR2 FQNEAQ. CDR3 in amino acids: CASSLASVPPRVNEQLF. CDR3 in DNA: TGTGCCAGCAGCTTAGCTTCGGTCCCCCCGAGGGTCAATGAGCAGTTATTC.

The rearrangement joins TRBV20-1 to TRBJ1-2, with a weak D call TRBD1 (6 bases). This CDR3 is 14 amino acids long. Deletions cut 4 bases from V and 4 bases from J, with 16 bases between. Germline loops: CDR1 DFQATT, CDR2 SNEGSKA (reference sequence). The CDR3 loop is CSAKLTGILYGYTF. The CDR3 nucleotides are TGCAGTGCTAAACTAACAGGGATTCTCTATGGCTACACCTTC.

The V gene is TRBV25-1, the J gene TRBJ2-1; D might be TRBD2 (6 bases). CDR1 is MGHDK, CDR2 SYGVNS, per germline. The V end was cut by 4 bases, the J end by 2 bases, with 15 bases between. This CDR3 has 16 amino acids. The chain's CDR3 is CASSGSRGGAYNEQFF. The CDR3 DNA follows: TGTGCCAGCAGTGGGTCGAGAGGAGGGGCCTACAATGAGCAGTTCTTC. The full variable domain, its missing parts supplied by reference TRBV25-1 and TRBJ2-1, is EADIYQTPRYLVIGTGKKITLECSQTMGHDKMYWYQQDPGMELHLIHYSYGVNSTEKGDLSSESTVSRIRTEHFPLTLESARPSHTSQYLCASSGSRGGAYNEQFFGPGTRLTVL.

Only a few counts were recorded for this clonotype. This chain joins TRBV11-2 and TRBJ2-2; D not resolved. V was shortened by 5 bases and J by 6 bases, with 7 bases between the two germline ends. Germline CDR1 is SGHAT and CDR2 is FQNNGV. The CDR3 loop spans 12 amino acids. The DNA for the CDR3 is TGTGCCAGCAGCCCTAACCCCGGGGAGCTGTTTTTT. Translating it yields CASSPNPGELFF.